This paragraph reports one TCR beta chain. The data belong to a study of technical replicates of blood from a handful of donors. TCRdb's table, derived via immunoSEQ multiplex PCR, lists solely in-frame clones and lacks some. The table records under 65,000 clones, 92% of them present only once. V was clipped by 9 bases and J by 6 bases, with 9 bases between them. CDR3 length: 10 residues. This receptor was obtained from a human donor in good health. Some clones in this sample may be carry-over from other donors' samples. The sample comprised PBMCs. The chain carries TRBV23-1 and TRBJ2-7, with D possibly being TRBD2 (5 bases). TRBV23-1 is noted as an ORF with a role that remains uncertain. The DNA for the CDR3 is TGCGCCAGTGGACTCGCCGAGCAGTACTTC. Translation gives CASGLAEQYF.